This T cell receptor beta chain was retrieved from a study of OX40 agonist ivuxolimab in advanced cancers. Study observations and caveats: CD4+ and CD8+ T cells in blood underwent clonal expansion by week 6 at 0.1 to 3.0 mg/kg. The study found that CD8+ T cells averaged more expanded clones than CD4+.

To note about this clone: Its specificity is not known.

Produced via immunoSEQ multiplex PCR; TCRdb's table is partial and in-frame only. The table includes 30,000 to 40,000 clones, around 83% detected once. At cycle 4 day 1, cycle 7 day 1, and baseline, blood was sampled. Germline CDR1 LNHDA, CDR2 SQIVND (reference sequence). The CDR3 has 16 amino acids. After removal of 7 bases from V and 3 bases from J, the junction contained 12 bases not matched to a gene. Material: CD4+ or CD8+ T cells sorted from blood, obtained in a trial of the OX40 agonist ivuxolimab. This sequence originates from an adult with an advanced solid tumor such as melanoma, head and neck, liver or kidney cancer. The V gene is TRBV19, the J gene TRBJ2-1, with 7 bases lining up with TRBD2. In DNA, the CDR3 is TGTGCCAGTACCCCCTCTCCCGGGACTAACTACAATGAGCAGTTCTTC. Its protein is CASTPSPGTNYNEQFF. The full variable domain, in which reference TRBV19 and TRBJ2-1 provide the parts outside the CDR3, is DGGITQSPKYLFRKEGQNVTLSCEQNLNHDAMYWYRQDPGQGLRLIYYSQIVNDFQKGDIAEGYSVSREKKESFPLTVTSAQKNPTAFYLCASTPSPGTNYNEQFFGPGTRLTVL.